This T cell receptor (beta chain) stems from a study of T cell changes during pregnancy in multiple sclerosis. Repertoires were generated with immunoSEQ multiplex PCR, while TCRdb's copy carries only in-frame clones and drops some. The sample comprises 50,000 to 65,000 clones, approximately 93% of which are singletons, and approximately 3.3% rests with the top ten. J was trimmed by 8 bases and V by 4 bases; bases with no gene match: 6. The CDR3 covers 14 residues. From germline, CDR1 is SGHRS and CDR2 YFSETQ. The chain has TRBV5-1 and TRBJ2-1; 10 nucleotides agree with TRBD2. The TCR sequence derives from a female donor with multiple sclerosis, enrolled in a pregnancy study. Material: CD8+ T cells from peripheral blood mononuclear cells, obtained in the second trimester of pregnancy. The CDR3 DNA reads TGCGCCAGCAGCGCACTAGCGGGGCGGGATGAGCAGTTCTTC. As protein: CASSALAGRDEQFF.